Presented here are 25 T cell receptor beta chains from one specimen sequenced in a study of CD8 T cells in ankylosing spondylitis. TCRdb redid the calling of the 5' RACE reads with MiXCR, one entry per CDR3 protein. The sample contains around 35,000 distinct CDR3 sequences, under 15% of which appear only once. Sequenced sample: synovial fluid, either unsorted or a sorted T cell fraction (not recorded which). These receptors all come from a male donor with ankylosing spondylitis.

This clonotype was recorded many times. The chain joins TRBV6-1 to TRBJ2-5; weak D call: TRBD2 (5 bases). The CDR3 sequence is 14 residues long. V lost 5 bases, J lost 0 bases, and 10 bases lay in between. Germline lookup yields CDR1 MNHNS and CDR2 SASEGT. The CDR3 reads CASSPVGDQETQYF. In DNA, the CDR3 is TGTGCCAGCAGTCCTGTCGGGGACCAAGAGACCCAGTACTTC.

The chain recombines TRBV6-2 or TRBV6-3 with TRBJ2-1; 7 bases are a match to TRBD1. With 6 bases clipped from V and 8 bases from J, the junction kept 25 bases outside the gene matches. The germline V gene has CDR1 MNHEY and CDR2 SVGEGT. The CDR3 totals 19 residues. The CDR3 loop is CASSSFRGWYPLITDEQFF. The DNA of the CDR3 is TGTGCCAGCAGCTCCTTCAGGGGGTGGTATCCTCTTATTACCGATGAGCAGTTCTTC.

In its sample, this clonotype was seen a few times. This chain uses TRBV20-1 with TRBJ1-2; unclear D gene. V shed 8 bases and J shed 0 bases, with 19 bases lying between them. The CDR3 is made up of 15 amino acids. Per germline, CDR1 DFQATT and CDR2 SNEGSKA (reference sequence). CDR3 protein: CSPIGPGRANYGYTF. Written as DNA, the CDR3 is TGCAGTCCAATCGGCCCGGGTAGAGCTAACTATGGCTACACCTTC.

This clonotype has a count of ten or more. This chain joins TRBV4-1 and TRBJ1-5; D is perhaps TRBD1 (6 bases). V lost 2 bases and J lost 3, with 14 bases in between. The CDR3 contains 16 residues. Germline values: CDR1 MGHRA, CDR2 YSYEKL. This CDR3 reads CASSQRSGQFNQPQHF. In nucleotides, the CDR3 is TGCGCCAGCAGCCAAAGATCCGGACAGTTCAATCAGCCCCAGCATTTT.

This clonotype appeared a few times. The J gene is TRBJ2-3, the V gene TRBV5-1; D is ambiguous. V was pared by 2 bases and J by 2 bases, with 9 bases between. The CDR3 length is 14 residues. Germline lookup yields CDR1 SGHRS and CDR2 YFSETQ. This CDR3 reads CASSLEGFTDTQYF. The CDR3 DNA follows: TGCGCCAGCAGCTTAGAAGGATTCACAGATACGCAGTATTTT.

This clonotype rates as medium-sized. This sequence joins TRBV6-6 and TRBJ2-3; the match to TRBD2 covers 10 bases. With 4 bases clipped from V and 7 bases from J, the junction kept 8 bases outside the gene matches. CDR3 length: 15 amino acids. Germline-derived CDR1 and CDR2 are MNHNY and SVGAGI (reference sequence). The chain's CDR3 is CASSFKLAGLYTQYF. The DNA for the CDR3 is TGTGCCAGCAGTTTTAAACTAGCGGGATTGTATACGCAGTATTTT.

This clonotype was observed many times. CDR3 DNA sequence: TGTGCCAGCAGCTTAACCCACAGGATCAATCAGCCCCAGCATTTT. This translates into CASSLTHRINQPQHF. The V gene is TRBV7-8, the J gene TRBJ1-5; weak D call: TRBD1 (5 bases). The germline gives CDR1 SGHVS, CDR2 FQNEAQ. Trimming removed 2 bases at V and 3 bases at J, with 11 bases between. The CDR3 runs 15 residues.

The chain combines TRBV11-2 with TRBJ1-5, with a weak D call TRBD1 (5 bases). The V end was cut by 0 bases, the J end by 2 bases, with 8 bases between. From germline, CDR1 is SGHAT and CDR2 FQNNGV. The CDR3 consists of 15 residues. The CDR3 is CASSLDPGGNQPQHF. In DNA form, the CDR3 reads TGTGCCAGCAGCTTAGATCCGGGGGGCAATCAGCCCCAGCATTTT.

The chain uses TRBV30 and TRBJ2-5; D remains ambiguous. Trimming pared 3 bases from V and 5 bases from J, leaving 7 bases between. Germline CDR1 is GTSNPN and CDR2 is SVGIG (reference sequence). The CDR3 extends over 11 amino acids. This chain's CDR3 is CAWSLGETQYF. In DNA, the CDR3 is TGTGCCTGGAGCCTCGGGGAGACCCAGTACTTC.

In this sample, this clonotype turned up a few times. This chain connects TRBV6-1 to TRBJ2-7; 11 positions agree with TRBD2. The CDR3 length is 16 residues. Germline V gene lookup returns CDR1 MNHNS and CDR2 SASEGT. Trimming cost V 6 bases and J 4 bases; bases outside gene matches: 11. This chain's CDR3 is CASSGDLAGGGYEQYF. The CDR3 DNA reads as TGTGCCAGCAGCGGAGACCTAGCGGGGGGCGGGTACGAGCAGTACTTC.

The rearrangement links TRBV30 to TRBJ1-1; 10 nucleotides agree with TRBD1. J was trimmed by 9 bases and V by 8 bases; bases with no gene match: 6. Germline-derived CDR1 and CDR2 are GTSNPN and SVGIG (reference sequence). This CDR3 has 11 amino acids. This chain's CDR3 is CAGDRGSKAFF. DNA of the CDR3: TGTGCCGGGGACAGGGGCAGTAAAGCTTTCTTT. The entire variable domain, with the rest obtained from reference TRBV30 and TRBJ1-1, is as follows: SQTIHQWPATLVQPVGSPLSLECTVEGTSNPNLYWYRQAAGRGLQLLFYSVGIGQISSEVPQNLSASRPQDRQFILSSKKLLLSDSGFYLCAGDRGSKAFFGQGTRLTVV.

This clonotype came up a few times. The chain joins TRBV20-1 to TRBJ2-1; 9 positions match TRBD2. Unmatched junction bases numbered 7, after V lost 0 bases and J lost 4 bases. The CDR3 length is 16 residues. The germline V gene encodes CDR1 DFQATT and CDR2 SNEGSKA (reference sequence). CDR3 residues: CSARDPAGGEYNEQFF. The CDR3 DNA sequence: TGCAGTGCTAGAGACCCAGCGGGGGGCGAATACAATGAGCAGTTCTTC.

There are a few counts of this clonotype. The V gene is TRBV5-1, the J gene TRBJ1-4; 9 bases align to TRBD1. In germline, CDR1 is SGHRS, CDR2 YFSETQ. CDR3 length: 18 amino acids. J lost 7 bases, V lost 2 bases, and 15 bases had no gene match. CDR3 amino acids: CASSFTRRVQGAVEKLFF. Here the CDR3 DNA reads TGCGCCAGCAGCTTTACCCGCCGGGTACAGGGGGCAGTTGAAAAACTGTTTTTT.

This clonotype was picked up a small number of times. The chain employs TRBV12-3 or TRBV12-4 and TRBJ2-3; D gene ambiguous. The CDR3 loop spans 13 amino acids. The V end lost 1 base, the J end lost 5 bases, and 7 bases lay between the germline ends. The CDR3 coding sequence is TGTGCCAGCAGTTTAGGAGTGCGAGATACGCAGTATTTT. This encodes CASSLGVRDTQYF.

This clonotype was counted at least ten times. The rearrangement joins TRBV4-3 to TRBJ2-1, with D unclear. The ends were cut back, 0 bases at V and 0 bases at J, with 12 bases in the middle. This CDR3 spans 17 amino acids. The germline V gene encodes CDR1 LGHNA and CDR2 YSLEER. CDR3 bases: TGCGCCAGCAGCCAAGATTTGAGCCAGGACTCCTACAATGAGCAGTTCTTC. It specifies CASSQDLSQDSYNEQFF.

This clonotype was observed many times. CDR3 protein: CASSPRGGISYEQYF. The CDR3 bases are TGTGCCAGCAGTCCGCGGGGAGGGATCTCCTACGAGCAGTACTTC. The chain links TRBV28 to TRBJ2-7; 7 bases are shared with TRBD2. This CDR3 is 15 amino acids long. Trimming removed 5 bases from V and 0 bases from J; junction bases left unmatched: 7. The V gene's germline CDR1 is MDHEN and CDR2 SYDVKM.

This clonotype was counted at least ten times. The gene calls are TRBV7-9 and TRBJ1-5; possibly TRBD1 for D (6 bases). CDR1 is SEHNR, CDR2 FQNEAQ, per germline (reference sequence). Trimming took 1 base from V and 5 from J, leaving 15 bases between them. The length of the CDR3 is 16 residues. Here the CDR3 reads CASSLGRAGADQPQHF. The DNA of the CDR3 is TGTGCCAGCAGCTTAGGGAGGGCAGGGGCCGATCAGCCCCAGCATTTT.

In this sample, this clonotype turned up a few times. The J gene is TRBJ2-1, the V gene TRBV27, with no clear D. Germline values: CDR1 MNHEY, CDR2 SMNVEV (reference sequence). This CDR3 is built from 17 residues. Deletions cut 4 bases from V and 0 bases from J, with 16 bases between. The CDR3 DNA sequence: TGTGCCAGCAGTTCCATTCCTCGGCATCGCTCCTACAATGAGCAGTTCTTC. Its protein is CASSSIPRHRSYNEQFF.

The J gene is TRBJ2-1, the V gene TRBV28; 9 bases line up with TRBD2. Trimming at V came to 6 bases and at J to 1 base, leaving 10 bases not matched to a gene. The CDR3 sequence is 17 residues long. Germline V gene sequence: CDR1 MDHEN, CDR2 SYDVKM. DNA for the CDR3: TGTGCCAGCAGCCAACTGGGGGCGGGAGGGTCCTACAATGAGCAGTTCTTC. Translating it yields CASSQLGAGGSYNEQFF.

The V call is TRBV7-9, the J call TRBJ2-7, with TRBD2 matching 7 bases. V gave up 5 bases and J gave up 2 bases; unmatched junction bases: 9. This CDR3 is built from 15 residues. CDR1 is SEHNR and CDR2 is FQNEAQ in the germline V gene (reference sequence). The CDR3 DNA sequence: TGTGCCAGCAGCCAGGTCGGGGGGAAGACCTACGAGCAGTACTTC. It specifies CASSQVGGKTYEQYF.

This clonotype was found a few times. The chain uses TRBV20-1 and TRBJ1-1, with D maybe TRBD1 (5 bases). This CDR3 region has 17 residues. Germline V gene lookup returns CDR1 DFQATT and CDR2 SNEGSKA (reference sequence). V was shortened by 3 bases and J by 5 bases, with 25 bases between the two germline ends. Here the CDR3 DNA reads TGCAGTGCTAGGAAGGACTTCTTTAGGGGAGTGAGAACTGAAGCTTTCTTT. Its translation is CSARKDFFRGVRTEAFF.

The gene calls are TRBV27 and TRBJ2-7, with D perhaps TRBD2 (5 bases). V dropped 7 bases and J dropped 6 bases, with 10 bases sitting between them. Germline loops: CDR1 MNHEY, CDR2 SMNVEV (reference sequence). CDR3 length: 11 amino acids. DNA of the CDR3: TGTGCCAGCATGGGAGCAGGCGAGCAGTACTTC. Translated, it gives CASMGAGEQYF.

This chain uses TRBV20-1 with TRBJ2-2, with 7 bases aligning to TRBD1. Unmatched junction bases numbered 4, after V lost 0 bases and J lost 3 bases. Germline-derived CDR1 and CDR2 are DFQATT and SNEGSKA (reference sequence). The CDR3 totals 15 residues. CDR3 sequence: CSARDGTAHTGELFF. CDR3 DNA: TGCAGTGCTAGAGATGGGACAGCTCACACCGGGGAGCTGTTTTTT.

The table lists this clonotype with many counts. The V call is TRBV28, the J call TRBJ1-1, with TRBD1 matching over 11 bases. V lost 5 bases and J lost 0; bases outside the gene matches: 11. CDR3 size: 18 residues. Germline assignment: CDR1 MDHEN and CDR2 SYDVKM. The CDR3 nucleotides read TGTGCCAGCAGTGCACGGACAGGGGGCGGACCCATGAACACTGAAGCTTTCTTT. It codes for CASSARTGGGPMNTEAFF. The whole variable domain, filled in from reference TRBV28 and TRBJ1-1, reads DVKVTQSSRYLVKRTGEKVFLECVQDMDHENMFWYRQDPGLGLRLIYFSYDVKMKEKGDIPEGYSVSREKKERFSLILESASTNQTSMYLCASSARTGGGPMNTEAFFGQGTRLTVV.

The chain carries TRBV7-2 and TRBJ1-5; D call uncertain. This CDR3 is built from 17 residues. The germline V gene has CDR1 SGHTA and CDR2 FQGNSA. V shed 4 bases and J shed 0 bases, with 16 bases lying between them. The CDR3 is CASSSPGSGYSNQPQHF. The DNA for the CDR3 is TGTGCCAGCAGCTCTCCCGGGTCGGGTTATAGCAATCAGCCCCAGCATTTT.